The T cell receptor (beta chain) under discussion was sequenced for a study of CD8+CD57+ T cells in acquired aplastic anemia. Investigators profiled TCR beta VDJ and CDR3 from genomic DNA template. MiXCR, run by TCRdb on the reads, gives a single entry per CDR3 protein. The data contain 260,000 or so distinct CDR3 sequences, 82% of them singletons. Patients who underwent sequencing had shown CD8+CD57+ cell expansion by flow cytometry. The length of the CDR3 is 14 residues. From germline, CDR1 is SGHVS and CDR2 FQNEAQ. Comments on this clonotype: An end of the junction differs from the germline gene, which may be a read error.

This TCR was sampled from a human donor with aplastic anemia. This rearrangement joins TRBV7-8 to TRBJ2-3; D not resolved. Sequenced sample: sorted CD4+, CD8+, or CD8+CD57+ T cells (not recorded which) from PBMCs. CDR3 bases: TGTGCCAGCAGCTTTGCTGCAGACGGCACAACCCATTACTTT. Protein sequence: CASSFAADGTTHYF.